Sequencing of this T cell receptor beta chain was carried out in a study of CD8+ T cells in alopecia areata. Germline V gives CDR1 SNHLY, CDR2 FYNNEI. The germline V and J ends were trimmed by 5 bases and 5 bases, with 11 bases remaining between them. CDR3 length equals 13 residues. TCR sequencing used cDNA made by reverse transcription of extracted RNA. This table comes from immunoSEQ multiplex PCR, and its TCRdb copy is limited to in-frame clones, with some not included. The sample carries about 160,000 clones, approximately 45% recorded once. Sequencing was carried out using CD4+ T cells sorted from blood. This sequence joins TRBV2 and TRBJ2-3; no firm D call. This sequence was found in a human donor with alopecia areata. Written as DNA, the CDR3 is TGTGCCAGCAGTTCCTCGGTTATAGATACGCAGTATTTT. It yields the protein CASSSSVIDTQYF.